This T cell receptor beta chain originates from a study of blood T cell repertoires in COVID-19. Study-wide background: The samples span acute and convalescent COVID-19 from the United States, Italy and Spain.

CDR1 and CDR2 (germline): SEHNR, FQNEAQ (reference sequence). Trimming cost V 5 bases and J 6 bases; bases outside gene matches: 8. There are 15 residues in the CDR3. Using immunoSEQ multiplex PCR, the repertoire was profiled, and TCRdb retains in-frame clones only, with some absent. The data contain more than 55,000 clones, 60% to 80% of them singletons. The chain couples TRBV7-9 to TRBJ2-3; 10 bases align to TRBD1. This TCR came from a man older than 75 with active or convalescent COVID-19. The sequenced sample was peripheral blood. The CDR3 protein is CASSRRQGASDTQYF. The CDR3 coding sequence is TGTGCCAGCAGCCGTAGACAGGGGGCCTCCGATACGCAGTATTTT.